This is a list of T cell receptor beta chains from one sample in a study of blood T cell repertoires in COVID-19. The repertoire was sequenced with immunoSEQ multiplex PCR; TCRdb's copy has only in-frame clones and lacks some. The sample records about 270,000 clones, approximately 91% being singletons. Sequencing used PBMCs or T cells enriched from blood (not recorded which). These receptors were obtained from a woman in her thirties or forties with acute COVID-19. CDR3s include the opening cysteine and the closing phenylalanine or tryptophan.

J gene | V gene | CDR3 protein
TRBJ2-3 | TRBV30 | CAWAPSGSTDTQYF
TRBJ1-2 | TRBV7-2 | CASSPDRGAFGYTF
TRBJ2-2 | TRBV15 | CATSSMRANTGELFF
TRBJ1-1 | TRBV2 | CASSEFRKNTEAFF
TRBJ2-2 | TRBV7-3 | CASSANSNTGELFF
TRBJ2-2 | TRBV19 | CASTRTGGTGELFF
TRBJ1-1 | TRBV10-2 | CASRDSRKNTEAFF
TRBJ1-6 | TRBV5-4 | CASSLEQGAANSPLHF
TRBJ1-1 | TRBV6-5 | CASMDRATEAFF
TRBJ2-1 | TRBV24-1 | CATSDLGGSGNEQFF
TRBJ2-1 | TRBV7-9 | CASSLAEASGSSYNEQFF
TRBJ2-6 | TRBV4-2 | CASSQDHGSGANVLTF
TRBJ1-3 | TRBV19 | CASSRGGGSGNTIYF
TRBJ2-1 | TRBV5-6 | CASSLGTSGRRRENNEQFF
TRBJ2-6 | TRBV5-1 | CASSLGDRIFSSGANVLTF
TRBJ1-2 | TRBV2 | CASSDRGPDYGYTF
TRBJ1-6 | TRBV7-6 | CASSLATGSPLHF
TRBJ2-7 | TRBV27 | CASSFRVSDRVRYEQYF
TRBJ2-7 | TRBV25-1 | CASSPLGTEDNEQYF
TRBJ2-1 | TRBV2 | CASRGTSGYNEQFF
TRBJ1-2 | TRBV19 | CASWPSGQGYYGYTF
TRBJ1-1 | TRBV12-5 | CASGLPAPREGSTEAFF
TRBJ2-7 | TRBV12-3/TRBV12-4 | CASSLTGYEQYF
TRBJ2-7 | TRBV18 | CASSPEAGGPYEQYF
TRBJ2-1 | TRBV11-1 | CASSYPGTRPFF
TRBJ1-1 | TRBV29-1 | CSASDRFEAFF
TRBJ1-2 | TRBV19 | CASSGRGTVTGYTF
TRBJ1-6 | TRBV28 | CASSSLTRSPLHF
TRBJ2-2 | TRBV5-4 | CATQLAGGRTGELFF
TRBJ1-1 | TRBV18 | CASSPGQNPEAFF
TRBJ2-6 | TRBV7-2 | CASSPRDRTLSSGANVLTF
TRBJ1-1 | TRBV6-5 | CAIPGQGGNTEAFF
TRBJ1-1 | TRBV4-3 | CASSQDGRGEAFF
TRBJ1-2 | TRBV24-1 | CATSDTNYGYTF
TRBJ1-4 | TRBV6-5 | CASSDGQRYEKLFF
TRBJ1-3 | TRBV28 | CASSPSGDKRNTIYF
TRBJ2-1 | TRBV24-1 | CATSDTSGRDYNEQFF
TRBJ1-1 | TRBV27 | CASSLWPGKNTEAFF
TRBJ2-1 | TRBV9 | CASSEGVAGGAEQFF